This entry features one T cell receptor (beta chain) sequence. What it binds is not known. This specimen comes from a study of cytomegalovirus exposure and HLA in healthy donors. Study summary: Unique TCRs from HLA-typed donors, 65 million to 85 million of them, were held in an early data release.

Everyone who donated was a healthy bone marrow donor. Likely unrecorded immune exposures existed in these nominally healthy donors. Study-wide points: Only CMV serostatus was available as immune exposure information.

V shed 7 bases and J shed 4 bases, with 14 bases lying between them. The germline gives CDR1 MNHEY, CDR2 SVGAGI. The CDR3 extends over 14 amino acids. Primers: 60 Vbeta forward and 13 Jbeta reverse. Sequenced by immunoSEQ multiplex PCR; TCRdb stores in-frame clones only, minus some. Of roughly 100,000 clones in the sample, under 85% are singletons; the top ten hold approximately 11%. The chain links TRBV6-5 to TRBJ1-3; D perhaps matches TRBD1 (5 bases). The sequenced material came from PBMCs. This receptor was obtained from a man aged 18 to 30 in good health and CMV-seropositive. The CDR3 loop reads CASTSWGNGNTIYF. The CDR3 DNA reads TGTGCCAGCACATCTTGGGGCAACGGAAACACCATATATTTT.